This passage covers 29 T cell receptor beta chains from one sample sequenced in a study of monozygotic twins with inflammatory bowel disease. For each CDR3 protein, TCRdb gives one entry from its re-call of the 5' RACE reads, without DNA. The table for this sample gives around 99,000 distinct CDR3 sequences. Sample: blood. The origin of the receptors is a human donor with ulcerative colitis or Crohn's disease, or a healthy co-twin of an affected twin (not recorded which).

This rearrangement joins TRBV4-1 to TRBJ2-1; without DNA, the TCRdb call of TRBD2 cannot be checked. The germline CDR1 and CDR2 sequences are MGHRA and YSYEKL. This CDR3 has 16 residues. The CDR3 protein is CASSQGASGSYNEQFF.

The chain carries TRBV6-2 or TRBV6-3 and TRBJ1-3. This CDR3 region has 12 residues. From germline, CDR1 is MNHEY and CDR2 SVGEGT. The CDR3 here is CASSIGGNTIYF.

CDR3 residues: CASSSGGTSDTQYF. The chain couples TRBV5-1 to TRBJ2-3; TCRdb indicates TRBD1, and absent DNA this call remains unverified. Germline V gene lookup returns CDR1 SGHRS and CDR2 YFSETQ. CDR3 length equals 14 residues.

The CDR3 is CASSLANGHEQYF. This sequence joins TRBV7-9 and TRBJ2-7. The V gene's germline CDR1 is SEHNR and CDR2 FQNEAQ (reference sequence). The CDR3 runs to 13 residues.

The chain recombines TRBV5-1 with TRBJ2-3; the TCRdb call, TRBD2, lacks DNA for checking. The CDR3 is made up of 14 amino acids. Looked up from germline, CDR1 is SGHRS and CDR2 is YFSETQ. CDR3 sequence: CASSWGTTTDTQYF. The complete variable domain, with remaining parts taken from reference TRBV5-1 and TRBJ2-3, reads KAGVTQTPRYLIKTRGQQVTLSCSPISGHRSVSWYQQTPGQGLQFLFEYFSETQRNKGNFPGRFSGRQFSNSRSEMNVSTLELGDSALYLCASSWGTTTDTQYFGPGTRLTVL.

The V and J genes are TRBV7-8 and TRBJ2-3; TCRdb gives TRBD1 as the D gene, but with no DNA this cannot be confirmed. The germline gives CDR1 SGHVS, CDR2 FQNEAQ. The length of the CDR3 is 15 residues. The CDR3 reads CASSLDRLSTDTQYF. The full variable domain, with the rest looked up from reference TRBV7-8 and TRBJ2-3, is GAGVSQSPRYKVAKRGQDVALRCDPISGHVSLFWYQQALGQGPEFLTYFQNEAQLDKSGLPSDRFFAERPEGSVSTLKIQRTQQEDSAVYLCASSLDRLSTDTQYFGPGTRLTVL.

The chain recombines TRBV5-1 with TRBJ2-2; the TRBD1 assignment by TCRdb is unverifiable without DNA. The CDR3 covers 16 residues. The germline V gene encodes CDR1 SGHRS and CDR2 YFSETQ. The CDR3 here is CASSLTGGTNTGELFF.

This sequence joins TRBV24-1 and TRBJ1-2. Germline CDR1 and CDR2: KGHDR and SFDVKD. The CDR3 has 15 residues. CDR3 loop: CATSDPTPVGEDYTF.

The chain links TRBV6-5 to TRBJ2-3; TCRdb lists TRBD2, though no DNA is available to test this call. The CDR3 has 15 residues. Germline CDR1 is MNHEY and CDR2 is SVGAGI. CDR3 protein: CASSLGEGRTDTQYF.

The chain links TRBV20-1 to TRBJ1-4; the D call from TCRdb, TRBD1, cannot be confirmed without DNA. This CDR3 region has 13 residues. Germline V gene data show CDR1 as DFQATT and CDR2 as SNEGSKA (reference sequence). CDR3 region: CSASTPGDEKLFF.

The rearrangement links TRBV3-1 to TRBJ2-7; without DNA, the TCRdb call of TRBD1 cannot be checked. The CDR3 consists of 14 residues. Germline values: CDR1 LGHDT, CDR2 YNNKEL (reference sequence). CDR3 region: CASSYRQVTYEQYF.

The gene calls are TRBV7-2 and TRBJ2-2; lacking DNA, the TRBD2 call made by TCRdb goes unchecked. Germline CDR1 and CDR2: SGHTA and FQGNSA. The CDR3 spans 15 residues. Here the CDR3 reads CASSILAGVGGELFF.

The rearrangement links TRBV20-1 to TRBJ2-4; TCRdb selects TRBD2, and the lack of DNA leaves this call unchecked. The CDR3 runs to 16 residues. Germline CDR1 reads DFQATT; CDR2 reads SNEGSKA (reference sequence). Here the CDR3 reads CSARRGLTPYKNIQYF.

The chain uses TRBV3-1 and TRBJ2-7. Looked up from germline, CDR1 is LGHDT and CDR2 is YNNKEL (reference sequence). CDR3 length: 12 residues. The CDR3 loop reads CASSQAPSEQYF.

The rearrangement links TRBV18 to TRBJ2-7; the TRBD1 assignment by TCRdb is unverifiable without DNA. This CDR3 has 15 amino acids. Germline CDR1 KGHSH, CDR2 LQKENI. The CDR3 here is CASSHTGYSLNEQYF.

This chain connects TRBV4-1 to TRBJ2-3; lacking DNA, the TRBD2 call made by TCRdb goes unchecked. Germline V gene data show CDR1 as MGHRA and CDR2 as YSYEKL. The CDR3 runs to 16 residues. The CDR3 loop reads CASSQGVHSSTDTQYF.

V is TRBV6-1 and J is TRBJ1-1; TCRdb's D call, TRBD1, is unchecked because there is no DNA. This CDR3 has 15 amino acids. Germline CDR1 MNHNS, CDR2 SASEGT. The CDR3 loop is CASSEGPPGNTEAFF.

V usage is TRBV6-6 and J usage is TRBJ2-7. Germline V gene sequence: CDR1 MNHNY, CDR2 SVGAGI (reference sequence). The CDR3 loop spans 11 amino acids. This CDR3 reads CASSYSTEQYF.

The CDR3 protein is CASSPSGRAFNEQFF. The chain carries TRBV18 and TRBJ2-1; TCRdb indicates TRBD2, and absent DNA this call remains unverified. Germline V CDR1 and CDR2: KGHSH, LQKENI. This CDR3 region has 15 residues.

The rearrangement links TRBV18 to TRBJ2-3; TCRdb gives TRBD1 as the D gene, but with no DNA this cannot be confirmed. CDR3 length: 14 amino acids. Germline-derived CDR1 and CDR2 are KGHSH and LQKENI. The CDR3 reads CASSRGGNQDTQYF.

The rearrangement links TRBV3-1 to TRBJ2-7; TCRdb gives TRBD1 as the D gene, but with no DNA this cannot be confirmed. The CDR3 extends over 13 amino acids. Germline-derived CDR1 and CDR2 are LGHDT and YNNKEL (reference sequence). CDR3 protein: CASSQDAGTLQYF.

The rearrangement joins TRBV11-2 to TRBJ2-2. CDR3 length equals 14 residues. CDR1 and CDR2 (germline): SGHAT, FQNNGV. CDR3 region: CASSFRANTGELFF.

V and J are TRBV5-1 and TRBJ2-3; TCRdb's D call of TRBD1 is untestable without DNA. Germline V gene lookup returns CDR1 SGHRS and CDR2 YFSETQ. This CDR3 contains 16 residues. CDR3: CASSLMGRGSTDTQYF.

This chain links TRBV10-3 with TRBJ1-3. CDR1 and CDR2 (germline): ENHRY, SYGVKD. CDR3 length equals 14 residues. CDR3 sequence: CAISQDSSGNTIYF.

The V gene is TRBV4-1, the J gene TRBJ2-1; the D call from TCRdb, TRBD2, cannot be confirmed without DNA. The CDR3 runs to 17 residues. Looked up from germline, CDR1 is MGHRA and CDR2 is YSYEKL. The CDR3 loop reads CASSRTSGWGEYNEQFF.

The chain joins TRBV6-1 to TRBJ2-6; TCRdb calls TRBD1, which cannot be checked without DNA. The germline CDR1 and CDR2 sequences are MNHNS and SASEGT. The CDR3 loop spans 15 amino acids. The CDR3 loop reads CASTRQVSGANVLTF.

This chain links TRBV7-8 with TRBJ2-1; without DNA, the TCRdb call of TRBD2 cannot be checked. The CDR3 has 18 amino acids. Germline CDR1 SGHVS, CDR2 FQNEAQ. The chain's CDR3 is CASSLLAGEPSSYNEQFF.

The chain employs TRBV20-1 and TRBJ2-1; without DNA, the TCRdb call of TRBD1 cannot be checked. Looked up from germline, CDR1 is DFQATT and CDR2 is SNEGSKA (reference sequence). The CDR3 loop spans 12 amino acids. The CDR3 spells CSAREGGSEQFF.

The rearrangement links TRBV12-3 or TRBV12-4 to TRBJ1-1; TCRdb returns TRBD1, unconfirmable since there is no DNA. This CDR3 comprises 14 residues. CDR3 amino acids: CASSLYRENTEAFF.